Following are 17 T cell receptor beta chains from one sample sequenced in a study of blood T cell repertoires in COVID-19. Assay: immunoSEQ multiplex PCR; the TCRdb copy retains only in-frame clones and omits some. In the table there are around 210,000 clones, approximately 86% of which are singletons. The specimen was peripheral blood. These receptor sequences come from a man between 18 and 29 years old with active or convalescent COVID-19.

V gene TRBV6-1 combines with J gene TRBJ2-1, with D perhaps TRBD2 (5 bases). Germline CDR1 reads MNHNS; CDR2 reads SASEGT. The CDR3 contains 12 residues. Deletions cut 3 bases from V and 7 bases from J, with 7 bases between. The chain's CDR3 is CASSDGVNEQFF. The CDR3 region has the DNA TGTGCCAGCAGTGACGGGGTTAATGAGCAGTTCTTC.

The V call is TRBV19, the J call TRBJ1-1; TRBD1 matches 7 bases. V shed 8 bases and J 0 bases; nucleotides not matched to a gene: 12. The germline V gene has CDR1 LNHDA and CDR2 SQIVND (reference sequence). CDR3 length: 16 amino acids. DNA for the CDR3: TGTGCCAGTGGCAGTGAGACCGGGACAGTGAACACTGAAGCTTTCTTT. As protein: CASGSETGTVNTEAFF.

The CDR3 reads CASSLDFRAGEQYF. The CDR3 DNA reads TGCGCCAGCAGCTTGGATTTCAGGGCGGGGGAGCAGTACTTC. This chain joins TRBV5-1 and TRBJ2-7; D may be TRBD2 (6 bases). Germline CDR1 reads SGHRS; CDR2 reads YFSETQ. There are 14 residues in the CDR3. With 0 bases removed from V and 7 bases from J, the gap between germline ends came to 14 bases.

V is TRBV12-3 or TRBV12-4 and J is TRBJ1-6, with D uncertain. The CDR3 is 12 residues long. Trimming left V 4 bases short and J 7 bases short, with 5 bases between. The CDR3 DNA reads as TGTGCCAGCAGTTCAGGCAATTCACCCCTCCACTTT. Translating it yields CASSSGNSPLHF.

The rearrangement uses TRBV5-1 and TRBJ2-1; D possibly corresponds to TRBD1 (6 bases). Deletions cut 4 bases from V and 2 bases from J, with 10 bases between. Germline V gives CDR1 SGHRS, CDR2 YFSETQ. The CDR3 is 14 amino acids. The CDR3 protein is CASSLQGTYNEQFF. The CDR3 DNA reads as TGCGCCAGCAGCCTACAGGGTACCTACAATGAGCAGTTCTTC. The full variable domain, its missing parts supplied by reference TRBV5-1 and TRBJ2-1, is KAGVTQTPRYLIKTRGQQVTLSCSPISGHRSVSWYQQTPGQGLQFLFEYFSETQRNKGNFPGRFSGRQFSNSRSEMNVSTLELGDSALYLCASSLQGTYNEQFFGPGTRLTVL.

This chain connects TRBV18 to TRBJ1-6; possible D gene TRBD1, 6 bases. The CDR3 spans 14 residues. Per the germline V gene, CDR1 is KGHSH and CDR2 is LQKENI. Deletions cut 2 bases from V and 10 bases from J, with 12 bases between. The CDR3 coding sequence is TGTGCCAGCTCACCATGGACAGATCCATCACCCCTCCACTTT. This translates into CASSPWTDPSPLHF. Complete variable domain (other parts from reference TRBV18 and TRBJ1-6): NAGVMQNPRHLVRRRGQEARLRCSPMKGHSHVYWYRQLPEEGLKFMVYLQKENIIDESGMPKERFSAEFPKEGPSILRIQQVVRGDSAAYFCASSPWTDPSPLHFGNGTRLTVT.

The chain employs TRBV21-1 and TRBJ1-2; TRBD1 is the table's D call, not checked against the DNA. TRBV21-1 is shown as a pseudogene. The CDR3 consists of 13 residues. The chain's CDR3 is CASSPGTVYDYTF. Here the CDR3 DNA reads TGTGCCAGCAGCCCCGGGACAGTGTATGACTACACCTTC.

The rearrangement joins TRBV5-8 to TRBJ1-4; D unresolved. Germline V gene lookup returns CDR1 SGHTS and CDR2 YDEGEE. V lost 0 bases and J 2 bases, leaving 8 bases between the germline ends. The CDR3 is 15 residues long. CDR3 in DNA: TGTGCCAGCAGCTTGGCCTTGGGCACTAATGAAAAACTGTTTTTT. Protein product: CASSLALGTNEKLFF.

Comment on this clone: The junction shows a germline mismatch at one end, possibly a read error. The chain links TRBV30 to TRBJ1-2, with 10 bases aligning to TRBD1. The length of the CDR3 is 12 residues. The V gene's germline CDR1 is GTSNPN and CDR2 SVGIG (reference sequence). The CDR3 loop reads CACHPEAGTGDF. Written as DNA, the CDR3 is TGTGCCTGCCACCCCGAAGCCGGGACAGGGGACTTC.

The genes are TRBV12-3 or TRBV12-4 and TRBJ2-4; the D is unclear. Trimming removed 3 bases from V and 9 bases from J, with 12 bases in between. The CDR3 runs to 13 residues. CDR3 amino acids: CASSFSSSGIQYF. DNA of the CDR3: TGTGCCAGCAGTTTTTCCAGTTCTGGCATTCAGTACTTC.

The J gene is TRBJ2-7, the V gene TRBV7-2, with 7 bases fitting TRBD1. Germline V gene lookup returns CDR1 SGHTA and CDR2 FQGNSA. V lost 4 bases, J lost 6 bases, and 12 bases stayed unmatched. The CDR3 is made up of 15 amino acids. For the CDR3, the DNA is TGTGCCAGCAGCTCCGACAGGGAGCAGAGGTCCGAGCAGTACTTC. It encodes CASSSDREQRSEQYF. The full variable domain, completed using reference TRBV7-2 and TRBJ2-7, is GAGVSQSPSNKVTEKGKDVELRCDPISGHTALYWYRQSLGQGLEFLIYFQGNSAPDKSGLPSDRFSAERTGGSVSTLTIQRTQQEDSAVYLCASSSDREQRSEQYFGPGTRLTVT.

This clone was observed a few times. The V call is TRBV2, the J call TRBJ1-2; D may be TRBD1 (6 bases). V was shortened by 7 bases and J by 4 bases, with 10 bases between the two germline ends. Germline V gene lookup returns CDR1 SNHLY and CDR2 FYNNEI. The CDR3 is made up of 12 amino acids. CDR3: CASNGGIYGYTF. The CDR3 DNA sequence: TGTGCCAGCAATGGGGGCATCTATGGCTACACCTTC.

Written as DNA, the CDR3 is TGTGCCAGCACTAGACCTCGGGGGATCCTCGCTGAAGCTTTCTTT. Its protein product is CASTRPRGILAEAFF. The chain recombines TRBV28 with TRBJ1-1; perhaps TRBD1 as D (5 bases). Trimming took 7 bases from V and 6 from J, leaving 21 bases between them. Germline lookup yields CDR1 MDHEN and CDR2 SYDVKM. CDR3 length: 15 residues.

The rearrangement uses TRBV5-4 and TRBJ1-2; no clear D. With 1 base removed from V and 2 bases from J, the gap between germline ends came to 9 bases. Germline lookup yields CDR1 SGHNT and CDR2 YYREEE (reference sequence). The CDR3 extends over 14 amino acids. DNA for the CDR3: TGTGCCAGCAGCTTGTTGAGGGAAAACTATGGCTACACCTTC. It codes for CASSLLRENYGYTF.

This sequence joins TRBV28 and TRBJ2-6; no reliable D call. The CDR3 length is 15 residues. The V and J ends lost 6 bases and 0 bases respectively, with 9 bases between them. The V gene's germline CDR1 is MDHEN and CDR2 SYDVKM. This CDR3 is CASRRRNSGANVLTF. CDR3 nucleotides: TGTGCCAGCAGGCGCCGAAACTCTGGGGCCAACGTCCTGACTTTC. The complete variable domain, with remaining parts taken from reference TRBV28 and TRBJ2-6, reads DVKVTQSSRYLVKRTGEKVFLECVQDMDHENMFWYRQDPGLGLRLIYFSYDVKMKEKGDIPEGYSVSREKKERFSLILESASTNQTSMYLCASRRRNSGANVLTFGAGSRLTVL.

The chain combines TRBV19 with TRBJ1-1; D gene ambiguous. Germline CDR1 is LNHDA and CDR2 is SQIVND (reference sequence). The V end lost 3 bases, the J end lost 1 base, and 3 bases lay between the germline ends. The CDR3 has 12 amino acids. The CDR3 DNA sequence: TGTGCCAGTAGTATCAGGAACACTGAAGCTTTCTTT. It specifies CASSIRNTEAFF.

The V and J genes are TRBV28 and TRBJ2-7; 8 bases are a match to TRBD2. V was clipped by 7 bases and J by 6 bases; unmatched bases: 11. Germline loops: CDR1 MDHEN, CDR2 SYDVKM. The CDR3 is 14 amino acids. The chain's CDR3 is CASTRALAGREQYF. The CDR3 region has the DNA TGTGCCAGCACCCGGGCCCTAGCGGGCCGCGAGCAGTACTTC.